The T cell receptor beta chain under discussion was sequenced for a study of T cell repertoires in cytomegalovirus infection. Overall study results and limits: Ex vivo, HLA-C-restricted CMV-specific TCR beta clonotypes prevailed over the rest of the response.

This CDR3 contains 12 residues. V lost 7 bases, J lost 8 bases, and 5 bases stayed unmatched. The germline V gene encodes CDR1 MDHEN and CDR2 SYDVKM. Via MiXCR, TCRdb re-called the reads, giving one row per CDR3 protein. This sample has 500,000 or so distinct CDR3 sequences; more than 15% occur once, and the top ten carry 20% to 30%. The sample holds many counts of this clonotype. The antigen remains unidentified. This rearrangement joins TRBV28 to TRBJ2-1; TRBD2 matches 7 bases. The sequence derives from a human donor in good health (CMV status not recorded). Some clones in this sample may be carry-over from other donors' samples. The sequenced sample was CD8+ T cells from PBMCs. This CDR3 reads CASTRLADEQFF. The DNA of the CDR3 is TGTGCCAGCACTAGACTAGCCGATGAGCAGTTCTTC.